This T cell receptor beta chain was obtained from a study of beta chain features in type 1 diabetes (dated by TCRdb to 2016 to 2019). Describing the broader study: Mean age, gender distribution, total cell number and subset yield did not differ between patients and healthy donors. Regulatory and stem cell-like memory subsets were obtained from only 8 patients and roughly eight healthy donors, while naive and central memory subsets were obtained from all 30 or so donors. The study compared the TCRB repertoires of sorted circulating CD4+ T cell subsets in recently diagnosed type 1 diabetes patients with those in matched healthy donors. A total of around 110,000,000 sorted cells were examined across all samples, and RNA yield correlated strongly with the number of cells per subset. The paper as a whole reports these results and caveats: A moderate but significant shortening of TCRB CDR3 length was observed in type 1 diabetes patients in all four CD4+ subsets. The naive, central memory and regulatory TCRB repertoires appeared to resemble one another more closely among patients than among healthy donors. Because cDNA was sequenced instead of genomic DNA, highly expressing activated cells could be over-represented, though the groups showed no difference in activation or CD3 levels. At VDJ recombination sites, type 1 diabetes patients had fewer insertions and more deleted nucleotides, which implies abnormalities in thymic rearrangement. Shorter templates might be favored by PCR, yet because patient and control samples were amplified and corrected together, any such skew would affect both groups equally. Because small numbers of individuals were included in the HLA sub-analyses, any influence of HLA type on TCRB rearrangement was left unresolved.

The entire amount of isolated RNA was reverse transcribed using the High Capacity cDNA Reverse Transcription Kit, so the sequenced TCRB transcripts were expressed ones. Deep immunoSEQ sequencing was performed on naive, central memory and regulatory T cell samples, with an average of roughly 3.6 million total reads per sample. Sorted cells were lysed in RLT buffer and RNA was extracted with DNase-treated RNeasy Micro or Mini kits, depending on cell number. Each cell subset was processed on its own to prevent cross-contamination, while patient and healthy donor samples were processed together. Using the immunoSEQ multiplex PCR, TCRB sequences were amplified from cDNA into 87-bp fragments spanning the CDR3 region. Amplicons were sequenced on the Illumina HiSeq platform. The original pipeline was this. Synthetic template baselines were used to correct PCR bias computationally, reads within Hamming distance 2 were collapsed together, and singletons that could not be merged were discarded. Reads were aligned to IMGT to assign V, D and J genes, CDR3 length, and insertions or deletions at six rearrangement sites. Within each subset, clonotype counts were normalized to sorted cell number, after which true diversity and Gini coefficients were computed with the tcR R package. Repertoire sharing was quantified using the overlap coefficient calculated on TCRB nucleotide sequences. Out-of-frame TCRB sequences from naive cells were analyzed as a proxy for the pre-selection repertoire. The immuneACCESS repertoire file appears here via TCRdb, limited to in-frame rearrangements. These files lack a portion of the clones; in checked studies, under half of the deficit traces to unresolved V genes, and the cause of the others is not known. V and J calls plus clone size are reproduced from that table; the DNA served to infer D and trimming. Here the sample has roughly 370,000 clones; around 14% occur a single time. The ten biggest clones cover roughly 0.036% of the sample.

The cysteine opens and the phenylalanine closes a CDR3 of 17 amino acids. Kept here is only the CDR3 DNA, which spans 51 bases and is read in frame from base 1. The germline V gene provides CDR1 KGHSH and CDR2 LQKENI. Between the V and J ends, shortened by 3 bases and 8 bases respectively, the junction contains 23 bases. Concerning this clone itself: What antigen it recognizes has not been identified. No base quality information exists; no much larger clone differs at one position.

A single peripheral blood draw of around 0.11 L on average was collected from each donor into heparinised tubes. Using a panel that included CD45RO, CCR7, CD25, CD127, CD95 and CD27, naive, central memory, regulatory and stem cell-like memory CD4+ T cells were sorted on a BD FACSAria II. A purity above 98% was achieved for all sorted populations. PBMCs were separated immediately by Lymphoprep density gradient centrifugation and were stained directly, without being cultured. To minimize batch effects, samples were stained and sorted in pairs, one healthy donor with one patient per experiment. This TCR came from a man aged 25-45 years in good health. Sequencing was performed on naive CD4+ T cells from blood. According to the study, the label for this sample's cell subset or site signals: true naive CD4+ T cells. This chain joins TRBV18 to TRBJ2-1; the best D guess is TRBD1, with 6 bases matching. Here is the DNA: TGTGCCAGCTCACCCATAGATAGTAGGACAGATACATATGAGCAGTTCTTC. Translated, this is CASSPIDSRTDTYEQFF.